This TCR beta chain is drawn from a study of T cell repertoires in cytomegalovirus infection. For the study at large: Indications of both CMV infection and matching HLA type were provided by public TCR beta signatures.

TCRdb ran MiXCR on the reads and lists one entry per CDR3 protein. The sample holds 200,000 to 300,000 distinct CDR3 sequences, 5% to 8.5% seen once. Study-wide results and limits: HLA-C-restricted CMV-specific TCR beta clonotypes were dominant in the ex vivo response.

Germline V gives CDR1 MNHEY, CDR2 SVGEGT. This CDR3 comprises 17 residues. Ten or more counts support this clonotype. What it binds is unknown. One junction end does not reproduce the germline sequence, and a read error may be involved. The receptor was isolated from a human donor in good health (CMV status not recorded). Some clones in this sample may be carry-over from other donors' samples. The V and J genes are TRBV6-2 or TRBV6-3 and TRBJ1-5; 7 bases are a match to TRBD1. Sequencing was done on a sample of PBMCs. The CDR3: CASSYSVGQAENQPQHF. The DNA of the CDR3 is TGTGCCAGCAGTTACTCAGTCGGACAGGCCGAAAATCAACCCCAGCATTTT.